Each of the 23 T cell receptor beta chains below was sequenced from the same sample in a study of cytomegalovirus exposure and HLA in healthy donors (dated by TCRdb to the late 2010s). Preparation of the library involved the immunoSEQ multiplex PCR assay. For the multiplex PCR, a mixture combining 60 forward primers for TCR Vbeta segments and 13 reverse primers for TCR Jbeta segments was used. TCRdb holds this immuneACCESS table with in-frame rearrangements only. Some clones are missing; in checked studies, unresolved V genes explain under half, and the rest has no known cause. This sample holds around 190,000 clones; around three quarters were observed only once. The top ten clonotypes cover about 2.1% of the sample. Sequencing was carried out using PBMCs. These receptors were collected from a man aged 25 to 45 in good health and CMV-seronegative.

CDR3 nucleotides: TGTGCCAGCAGTTCTTACCAATCACATCAGTATTTT. Translation gives CASSSYQSHQYF. The gene calls are TRBV6-6 and TRBJ2-3; D unresolved. V lost 4 bases to trimming and J lost 12 bases, with 14 bases between them. Germline values: CDR1 MNHNY, CDR2 SVGAGI (reference sequence). CDR3 size: 12 residues.

The chain employs TRBV10-1 and TRBJ2-3, with 7 nucleotides matching TRBD2. The CDR3 runs to 15 residues. V lost 6 bases to trimming and J lost 0 bases; unmatched junction nucleotides: 6. Germline CDR1 reads WNHNN; CDR2 reads SYGVQD (reference sequence). CDR3 nucleotides: TGCGCCAGCAGCGATTCTAGCGGTAGCACAGATACGCAGTATTTT. It encodes CASSDSSGSTDTQYF.

The genes are TRBV16 and TRBJ2-2; D call uncertain. This CDR3 has 15 amino acids. Trimming removed 3 bases at V and 1 base at J, with 9 bases between. Germline V CDR1 and CDR2: KGHSY, FQNENV. The CDR3 nucleotides read TGTGCCAGCAGCCACATTTCACAGAACACCGGGGAGCTGTTTTTT. Protein: CASSHISQNTGELFF.

The chain combines TRBV29-1 with TRBJ2-2; 8 nucleotides agree with TRBD1. The CDR3 runs 14 residues. V was clipped by 6 bases and J by 0 bases; unmatched bases: 3. Germline values: CDR1 SQVTM, CDR2 ANQGSEA. CDR3 nucleotide sequence: TGCAGCGTCCTCAGGGGGCCGAACACCGGGGAGCTGTTTTTT. Protein sequence: CSVLRGPNTGELFF.

V is TRBV30 and J is TRBJ1-4, with 9 positions matching TRBD1. The CDR3 runs to 14 residues. Losses at the gene ends were 7 bases for V and 7 bases for J; bases not matched to a gene: 10. Germline V CDR1 and CDR2: GTSNPN, SVGIG (reference sequence). CDR3 amino acids: CAFGPGTGSEKLFF. The CDR3 coding sequence is TGTGCCTTCGGCCCCGGGACAGGGAGTGAAAAACTGTTTTTT.

The chain uses TRBV7-9 and TRBJ1-1; 9 nucleotides match TRBD1. V gave up 6 bases and J gave up 4 bases; unmatched junction bases: 15. Germline loops: CDR1 SEHNR, CDR2 FQNEAQ (reference sequence). This CDR3 contains 17 residues. CDR3 DNA: TGTGCCAGCAGGAAACAGGGGGCGAGTCGGGTTAGCACTGAAGCTTTCTTT. It specifies CASRKQGASRVSTEAFF.

This chain links TRBV5-1 with TRBJ1-1, with D hard to call. The CDR3 has 15 residues. Germline V gene data show CDR1 as SGHRS and CDR2 as YFSETQ. V was trimmed by 4 bases and J by 5 bases, leaving 18 bases between them. The CDR3 DNA reads TGCGCCAGCAGCCAAGTGGAATTTTCGGGGACTGAAGCTTTCTTT. Amino acid sequence: CASSQVEFSGTEAFF.

The CDR3 here is CASSEGQGESPLHF. The CDR3 coding sequence is TGTGCCAGCAGTGAGGGCCAGGGGGAATCACCCCTCCACTTT. The chain uses TRBV25-1 and TRBJ1-6, with 7 positions matching TRBD1. The trim removed 3 bases at V and 10 bases at J, leaving 6 bases unmatched. There are 14 residues in the CDR3. Germline V CDR1 and CDR2: MGHDK, SYGVNS.

The chain has TRBV19 and TRBJ1-1; the match to TRBD1 covers 9 bases. The CDR3 totals 15 residues. The germline CDR1 and CDR2 sequences are LNHDA and SQIVND (reference sequence). Trimming took 10 bases from V and 4 from J; bases not matched to a gene: 13. CDR3 DNA sequence: TGTGCCACTACTACAGGGGGCTACTCAGCCACTGAAGCTTTCTTT. It yields the protein CATTTGGYSATEAFF.

The V gene is TRBV7-9, the J gene TRBJ2-4, with 8 bases that match TRBD2. This CDR3 has 18 residues. V lost 4 bases, J lost 0 bases, and 11 bases stayed unmatched. Germline CDR1 SEHNR, CDR2 FQNEAQ (reference sequence). The CDR3 DNA sequence: TGTGCCAGCAGCTCCGCGGCGGGAGGTAACCAAGCCAAAAACATTCAGTACTTC. It specifies CASSSAAGGNQAKNIQYF. Based on the CDR3 plus reference TRBV7-9 and TRBJ2-4, the full variable domain is DTGVSQNPRHKITKRGQNVTFRCDPISEHNRLYWYRQTLGQGPEFLTYFQNEAQLEKSRLLSDRFSAERPKGSFSTLEIQRTEQGDSAMYLCASSSAAGGNQAKNIQYFGAGTRLSVL.

The chain links TRBV28 to TRBJ2-1; D may be TRBD2 (6 bases). Germline CDR1 reads MDHEN; CDR2 reads SYDVKM. Trimming pared 6 bases from V and 0 bases from J, leaving 27 bases between. The CDR3 runs to 20 residues. CDR3 coding DNA: TGTGCCAGCAGCCTAGGGCGGGTGGGCTCTAGCGCAAGCTCCTACAATGAGCAGTTCTTC. Its protein is CASSLGRVGSSASSYNEQFF. The complete variable domain, with remaining parts taken from reference TRBV28 and TRBJ2-1, reads DVKVTQSSRYLVKRTGEKVFLECVQDMDHENMFWYRQDPGLGLRLIYFSYDVKMKEKGDIPEGYSVSREKKERFSLILESASTNQTSMYLCASSLGRVGSSASSYNEQFFGPGTRLTVL.

The genes are TRBV12-5 and TRBJ2-3; no firm D call. This CDR3 is built from 14 residues. In germline, CDR1 is LGHNT, CDR2 FRNRAP. Trimming shortened V by 1 base and J by 2 bases, and 7 bases separated the two germline ends. DNA for the CDR3: TGTGCTAGTGGTTTGGGCAGTCCCACAGATACGCAGTATTTT. Its translation: CASGLGSPTDTQYF.

The rearrangement links TRBV27 to TRBJ2-7; D gene ambiguous. V was shortened by 6 bases and J by 0 bases, with 15 bases between the two germline ends. This CDR3 has 15 amino acids. Germline-derived CDR1 and CDR2 are MNHEY and SMNVEV (reference sequence). In nucleotides, the CDR3 is TGTGCCAGCAGCCTTGACACCTCGGTCTCCTACGAGCAGTACTTC. Translated: CASSLDTSVSYEQYF.

This sequence joins TRBV27 and TRBJ2-7; no reliable D call. V was clipped by 4 bases and J by 2 bases, with 9 bases between them. The CDR3 is 13 residues long. Germline V gene sequence: CDR1 MNHEY, CDR2 SMNVEV (reference sequence). The DNA for the CDR3 is TGTGCCAGCAGTTCCGGTTCTGCCTACGAGCAGTACTTC. This encodes CASSSGSAYEQYF.

For this clone: Other DNA variants within this sample encode the same CDR3. The chain uses TRBV6-5 and TRBJ1-1, with TRBD1 matching over 7 bases. J lost 4 bases, V lost 0 bases, and 2 bases had no gene match. The germline V gene has CDR1 MNHEY and CDR2 SVGAGI. The CDR3 covers 14 residues. In DNA, the CDR3 is TGTGCCAGCAGTTACTCCGAGGGGGCCACTGAAGCTTTCTTT. Encoded protein: CASSYSEGATEAFF.

This clone was picked up one time. The chain employs TRBV7-9 and TRBJ2-1; possibly TRBD1 for D (7 bases). Per the germline V gene, CDR1 is SEHNR and CDR2 is FQNEAQ (reference sequence). V lost 5 bases, J lost 0 bases, and 14 bases lay in between. The CDR3 runs to 16 residues. The CDR3 DNA reads as TGTGCCAGCAGCCCGCAGGGGGGCGACTCCTACAATGAGCAGTTCTTC. Translated, it gives CASSPQGGDSYNEQFF. Based on the CDR3 plus reference TRBV7-9 and TRBJ2-1, the full variable domain is DTGVSQNPRHKITKRGQNVTFRCDPISEHNRLYWYRQTLGQGPEFLTYFQNEAQLEKSRLLSDRFSAERPKGSFSTLEIQRTEQGDSAMYLCASSPQGGDSYNEQFFGPGTRLTVL.

V and J are TRBV19 and TRBJ2-7, with 9 nucleotides matching TRBD2. The CDR3 is 14 amino acids. V lost 4 bases, J lost 2 bases, and 3 bases stayed unmatched. Germline assignment: CDR1 LNHDA and CDR2 SQIVND (reference sequence). The CDR3 DNA is TGTGCCAGTAGTACGACTAGCGGAACCTACGAGCAGTACTTC. It specifies CASSTTSGTYEQYF.

This chain joins TRBV4-2 and TRBJ2-2; 13 bases are shared with TRBD2. V shed 1 base, J shed 7 bases, and the junction held 12 bases outside the gene matches. The length of the CDR3 is 19 residues. Germline V gene lookup returns CDR1 LGHNA and CDR2 YNFKEQ. CDR3: CASSQVATSGRADVGELFF. The CDR3 DNA sequence: TGTGCCAGCAGCCAAGTAGCCACTAGCGGGAGGGCCGATGTCGGGGAGCTGTTTTTT.

This clone was recorded a few times. J is TRBJ2-6 and V is TRBV6-1, with D perhaps TRBD2 (5 bases). Germline loops: CDR1 MNHNS, CDR2 SASEGT. CDR3 length: 17 residues. The germline V and J ends were trimmed by 0 bases and 0 bases, with 9 bases remaining between them. In DNA, the CDR3 is TGTGCCAGCAGTGAAGCTGGACTGACCTCTGGGGCCAACGTCCTGACTTTC. Its translation is CASSEAGLTSGANVLTF.

The chain employs TRBV28 and TRBJ1-1; TRBD1 is a possible D gene (6 bases). CDR1 is MDHEN and CDR2 is SYDVKM in the germline V gene. The CDR3 is made up of 14 amino acids. Trimming cost V 4 bases and J 3 bases, with 12 bases left between them. The CDR3 is CASSSRTDDTEAFF. The DNA for the CDR3 is TGTGCCAGCAGTTCACGGACAGACGACACTGAAGCTTTCTTT.

The chain has TRBV29-1 and TRBJ2-1; TRBD1 might be the D (5 bases). The CDR3 sequence is 16 residues long. Trimming cost V 7 bases and J 1 base, with 20 bases left between them. CDR1 is SQVTM and CDR2 is ANQGSEA in the germline V gene. The CDR3: CSGGIKGSVSYNEQFF. The CDR3, as DNA: TGCAGCGGGGGCATAAAGGGCAGCGTATCCTACAATGAGCAGTTCTTC.

This clone showed up just a few times. The chain is built from TRBV20-1 and TRBJ2-5; no reliable D call. CDR3 length: 11 residues. V lost 2 bases to trimming and J lost 5 bases, with 6 bases between them. Germline assignment: CDR1 DFQATT and CDR2 SNEGSKA (reference sequence). CDR3 loop: CSARSLETQYF. The CDR3 DNA sequence: TGCAGTGCTAGATCATTGGAGACCCAGTACTTC.

The chain carries TRBV2 and TRBJ1-2, with TRBD1 matching 9 bases. Germline CDR1 SNHLY, CDR2 FYNNEI. Trimming cost V 7 bases and J 7 bases; bases outside gene matches: 13. The length of the CDR3 is 15 residues. The DNA for the CDR3 is TGTGCCAGCAAACTGGCCGGACAGGGGTTTGGTGGCTACACCTTC. Translation: CASKLAGQGFGGYTF.